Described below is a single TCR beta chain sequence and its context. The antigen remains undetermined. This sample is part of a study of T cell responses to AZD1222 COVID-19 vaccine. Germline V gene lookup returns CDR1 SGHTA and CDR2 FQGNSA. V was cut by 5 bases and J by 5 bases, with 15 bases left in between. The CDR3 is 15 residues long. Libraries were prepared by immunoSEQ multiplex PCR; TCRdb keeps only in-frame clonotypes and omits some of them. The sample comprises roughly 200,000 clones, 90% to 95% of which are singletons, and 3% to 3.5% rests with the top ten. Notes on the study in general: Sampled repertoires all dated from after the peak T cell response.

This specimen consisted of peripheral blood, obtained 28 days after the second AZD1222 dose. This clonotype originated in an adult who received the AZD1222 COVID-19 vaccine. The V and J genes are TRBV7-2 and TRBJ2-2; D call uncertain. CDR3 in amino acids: CASSPTNWVTGELFF. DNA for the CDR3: TGTGCCAGCAGCCCAACTAACTGGGTAACCGGGGAGCTGTTTTTT.